This entry is about one T cell receptor beta chain. Its cognate antigen is unknown. The germline gives CDR1 SGDLS, CDR2 YYNGEE. The V end was cut by 0 bases, the J end by 1 base, with 8 bases between. The CDR3 extends over 15 amino acids. The treatment: around 19 received Ad26.COV2.S at low or high dose, single or two shots; a few received placebo; per-sample allocation not given. After the first vaccine or placebo injection, samples were drawn on day 63. The data originate from a study of Ad26.COV2.S vaccination and SARS-CoV-2 variants. Broader study findings: Assessments of TCR breadth and depth may have underestimated the total T cell responses. Ad26.COV2.S recipients had broader spike-specific TCRs (P = 0.0014).

Using immunoSEQ multiplex PCR, the repertoire was profiled, and TCRdb retains in-frame clones only, with some absent. This table holds 440,000 or so clones, approximately 90% found once. The sequencing used peripheral blood, collected in a trial of Ad26.COV2.S vaccine versus placebo. The clonotype was recovered from a person aged 18-65 years who received the Ad26.COV2.S COVID-19 vaccine or a placebo. J is TRBJ1-5 and V is TRBV9; D is unresolved. DNA of the CDR3: TGTGCCAGCAGCGTAGGGGATGGAAGCAATCAGCCCCAGCATTTT. Encoded protein: CASSVGDGSNQPQHF.